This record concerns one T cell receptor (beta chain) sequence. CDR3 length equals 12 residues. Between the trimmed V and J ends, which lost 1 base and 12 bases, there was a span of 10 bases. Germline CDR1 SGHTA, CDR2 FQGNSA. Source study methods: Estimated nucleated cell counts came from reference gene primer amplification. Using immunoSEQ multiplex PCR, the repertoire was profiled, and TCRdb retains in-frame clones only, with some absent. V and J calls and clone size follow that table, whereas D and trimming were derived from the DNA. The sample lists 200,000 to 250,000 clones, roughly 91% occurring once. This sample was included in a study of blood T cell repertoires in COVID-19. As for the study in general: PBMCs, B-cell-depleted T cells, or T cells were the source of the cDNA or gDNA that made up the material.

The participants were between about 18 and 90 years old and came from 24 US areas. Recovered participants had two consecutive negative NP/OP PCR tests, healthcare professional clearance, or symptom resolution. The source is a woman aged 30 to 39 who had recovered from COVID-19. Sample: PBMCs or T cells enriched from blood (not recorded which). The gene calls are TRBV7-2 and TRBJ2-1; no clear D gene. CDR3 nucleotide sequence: TGTGCCAGCAGCTTAGATCTTGTCGGGCAGTTCTTC. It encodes CASSLDLVGQFF.